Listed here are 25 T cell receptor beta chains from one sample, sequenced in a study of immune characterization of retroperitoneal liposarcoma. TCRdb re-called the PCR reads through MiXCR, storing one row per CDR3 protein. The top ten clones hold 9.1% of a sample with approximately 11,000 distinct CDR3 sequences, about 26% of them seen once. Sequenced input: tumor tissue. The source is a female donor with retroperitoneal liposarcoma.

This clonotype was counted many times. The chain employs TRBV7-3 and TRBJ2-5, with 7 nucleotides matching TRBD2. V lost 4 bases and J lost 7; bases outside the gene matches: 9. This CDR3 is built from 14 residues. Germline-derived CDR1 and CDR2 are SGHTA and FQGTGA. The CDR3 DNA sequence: TGTGCCAGCAGCTCTTGGGGGGGGGTAGGGACCCAGTACTTC. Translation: CASSSWGGVGTQYF.

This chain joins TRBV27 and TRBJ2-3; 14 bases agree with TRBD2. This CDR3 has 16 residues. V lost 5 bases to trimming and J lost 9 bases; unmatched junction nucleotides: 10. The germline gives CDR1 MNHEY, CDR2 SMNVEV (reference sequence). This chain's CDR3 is CASSRGTSGSLGTQYF. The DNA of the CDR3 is TGTGCCAGCAGTCGAGGGACTAGCGGGAGTTTGGGAACGCAGTATTTT.

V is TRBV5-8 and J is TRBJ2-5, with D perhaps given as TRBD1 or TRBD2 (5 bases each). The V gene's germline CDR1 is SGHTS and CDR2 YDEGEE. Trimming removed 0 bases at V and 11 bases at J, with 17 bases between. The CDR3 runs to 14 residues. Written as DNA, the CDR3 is TGTGCCAGCAGCTTGGGCTTGAGGGGCGGAGAGCAGTACTTC. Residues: CASSLGLRGGEQYF.

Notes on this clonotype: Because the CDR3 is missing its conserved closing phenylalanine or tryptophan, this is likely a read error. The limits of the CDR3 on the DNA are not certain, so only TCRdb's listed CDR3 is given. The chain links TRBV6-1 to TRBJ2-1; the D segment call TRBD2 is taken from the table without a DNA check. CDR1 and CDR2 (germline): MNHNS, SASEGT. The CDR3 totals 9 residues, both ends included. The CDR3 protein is CASSLGLAG.

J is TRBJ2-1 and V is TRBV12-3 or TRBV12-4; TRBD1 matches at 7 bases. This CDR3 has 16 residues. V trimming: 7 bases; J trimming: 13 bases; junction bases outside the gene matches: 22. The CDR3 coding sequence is TGTGCCAGCACCCCGCGCCGGACAGGCCTCAAAAACATTCAGTTCTTC. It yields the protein CASTPRRTGLKNIQFF.

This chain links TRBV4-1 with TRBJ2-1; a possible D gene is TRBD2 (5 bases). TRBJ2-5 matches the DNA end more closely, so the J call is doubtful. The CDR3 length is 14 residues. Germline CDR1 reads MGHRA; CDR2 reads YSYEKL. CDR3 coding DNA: TGCGCCAGCAGTCGGGTAGCGAGGTGGGAGACCCAGTACTTC. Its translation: CASSRVARWETQYF.

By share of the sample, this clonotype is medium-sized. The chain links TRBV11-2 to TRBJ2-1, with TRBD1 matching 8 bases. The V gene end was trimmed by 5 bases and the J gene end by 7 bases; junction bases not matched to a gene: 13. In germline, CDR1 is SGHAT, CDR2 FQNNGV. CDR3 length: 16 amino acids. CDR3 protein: CASSPSGTGRGNEQFF. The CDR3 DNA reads TGTGCCAGCAGCCCGTCCGGGACAGGAAGGGGGAATGAGCAGTTCTTC.

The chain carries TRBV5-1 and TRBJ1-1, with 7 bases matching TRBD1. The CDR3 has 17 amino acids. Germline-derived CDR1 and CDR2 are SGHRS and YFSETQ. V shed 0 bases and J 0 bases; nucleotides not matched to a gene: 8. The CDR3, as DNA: TGCGCCAGCAGCTTGGCAAGGACAGGAAACATGAACACTGAAGCTTTCTTT. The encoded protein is CASSLARTGNMNTEAFF.

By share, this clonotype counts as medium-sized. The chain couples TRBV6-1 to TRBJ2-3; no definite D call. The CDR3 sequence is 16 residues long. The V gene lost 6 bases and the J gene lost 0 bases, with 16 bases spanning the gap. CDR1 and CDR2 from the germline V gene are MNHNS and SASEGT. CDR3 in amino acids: CASRKIVRASTDTQYF. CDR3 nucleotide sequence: TGTGCCAGCAGGAAGATAGTTAGAGCCAGCACAGATACGCAGTATTTT.

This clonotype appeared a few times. CDR3 amino acids: CASSKRTGGAFVGFF. CDR3 bases: TGTGCCAGCAGCAAGCGGACAGGGGGCGCTTTCGTAGGTTTCTTT. The chain employs TRBV11-2 and TRBJ1-1; 11 nucleotides match TRBD1. The germline V gene has CDR1 SGHAT and CDR2 FQNNGV. V lost 5 bases, J lost 13 bases, and 15 bases stayed unmatched. CDR3 length equals 15 residues.

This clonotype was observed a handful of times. CDR3 nucleotides: TGTGCCAGCATGTCGACAGGGGGTCCCTACGAGCAGTTCTTC. Translated, it gives CASMSTGGPYEQFF. The rearrangement uses TRBV6-9 and TRBJ2-1; TRBD1 aligns across 9 bases. Germline CDR1 MNHGY, CDR2 SVAAGI. Germline trimming cut 7 bases from V and 10 bases from J; bases unmatched to any gene: 11. The CDR3 is 14 residues long.

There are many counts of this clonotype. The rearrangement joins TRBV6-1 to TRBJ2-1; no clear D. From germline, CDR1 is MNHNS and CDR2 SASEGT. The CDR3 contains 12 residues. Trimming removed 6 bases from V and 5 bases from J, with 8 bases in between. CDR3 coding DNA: TGTGCCAGCAGGGATCGGGACAATGAGCAGTTCTTC. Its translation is CASRDRDNEQFF.

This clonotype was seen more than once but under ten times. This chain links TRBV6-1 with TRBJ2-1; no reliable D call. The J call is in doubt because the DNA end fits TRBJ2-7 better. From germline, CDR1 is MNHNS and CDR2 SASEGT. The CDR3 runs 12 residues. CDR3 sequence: CASRDPSNEQYF. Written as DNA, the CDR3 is TGTGCCAGCAGGGACCCATCCAATGAGCAGTACTTC.

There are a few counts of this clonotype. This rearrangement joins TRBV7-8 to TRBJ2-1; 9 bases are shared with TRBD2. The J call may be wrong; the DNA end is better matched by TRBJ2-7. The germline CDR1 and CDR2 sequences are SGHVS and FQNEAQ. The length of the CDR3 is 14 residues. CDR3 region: CASSLGPTSGWQYF. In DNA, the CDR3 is TGTGCCAGCAGCTTAGGGCCCACTAGCGGGTGGCAGTACTTC.

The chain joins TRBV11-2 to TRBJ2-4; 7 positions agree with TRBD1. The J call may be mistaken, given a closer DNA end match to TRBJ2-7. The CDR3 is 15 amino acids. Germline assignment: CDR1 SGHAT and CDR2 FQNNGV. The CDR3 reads CATSPGTASSYEQYF. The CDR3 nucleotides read TGTGCCACAAGCCCCGGGACAGCAAGCTCCTACGAGCAGTACTTC.

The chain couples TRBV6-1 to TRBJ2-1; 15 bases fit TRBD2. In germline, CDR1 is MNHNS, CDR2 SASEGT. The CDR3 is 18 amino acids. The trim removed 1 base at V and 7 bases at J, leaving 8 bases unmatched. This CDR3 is CASSEVGLAGGPGNEQFF. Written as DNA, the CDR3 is TGTGCCAGCAGTGAAGTAGGACTAGCGGGAGGGCCGGGTAATGAGCAGTTCTTC.

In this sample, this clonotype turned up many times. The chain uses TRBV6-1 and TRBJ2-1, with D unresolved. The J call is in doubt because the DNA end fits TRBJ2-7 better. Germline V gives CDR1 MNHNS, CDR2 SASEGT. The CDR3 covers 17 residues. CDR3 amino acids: CASSARRAVHSYNEQYF. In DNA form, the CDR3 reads TGTGCCAGCAGTGCACGTAGGGCAGTCCACTCCTACAATGAGCAGTACTTC.

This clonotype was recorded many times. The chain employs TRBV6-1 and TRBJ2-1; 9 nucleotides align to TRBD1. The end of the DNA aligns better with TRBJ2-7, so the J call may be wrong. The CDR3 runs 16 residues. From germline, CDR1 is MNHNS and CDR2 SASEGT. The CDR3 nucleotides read TGTGCCAGCAGTGAACGAACAGGGGGCTCCTACAATGAGCAGTACTTC. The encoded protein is CASSERTGGSYNEQYF.

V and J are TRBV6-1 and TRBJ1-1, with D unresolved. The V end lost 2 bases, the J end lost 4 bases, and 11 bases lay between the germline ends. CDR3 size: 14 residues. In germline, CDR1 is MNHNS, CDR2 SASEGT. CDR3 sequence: CASSEWTERTEAFF. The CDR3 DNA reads TGTGCCAGCAGTGAATGGACGGAGCGCACTGAAGCTTTCTTT.

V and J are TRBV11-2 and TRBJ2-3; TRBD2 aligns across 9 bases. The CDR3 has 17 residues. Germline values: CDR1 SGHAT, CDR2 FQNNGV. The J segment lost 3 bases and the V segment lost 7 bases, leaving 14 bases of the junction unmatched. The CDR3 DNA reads TGTGCCAGCACCCCCTCGGGGCGGGAGGGCCGAACAGATACGCAGTATTTT. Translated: CASTPSGREGRTDTQYF.

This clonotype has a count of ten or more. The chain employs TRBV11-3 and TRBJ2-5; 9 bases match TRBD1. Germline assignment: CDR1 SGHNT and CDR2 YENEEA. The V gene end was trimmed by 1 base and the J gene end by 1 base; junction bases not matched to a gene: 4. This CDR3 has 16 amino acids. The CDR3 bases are TGTGCCAGCAGCTTAGGGCCGACAGGGGGCCAAGAGACCCAGTACTTC. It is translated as CASSLGPTGGQETQYF.

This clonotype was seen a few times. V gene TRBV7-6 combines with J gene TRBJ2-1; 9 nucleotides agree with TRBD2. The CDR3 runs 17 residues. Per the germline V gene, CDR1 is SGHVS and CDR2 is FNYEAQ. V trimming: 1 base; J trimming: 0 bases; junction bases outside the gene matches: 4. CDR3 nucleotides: TGTGCCAGCAGCTTAGGGGCGGGGGGGGGCTCCTACAATGAGCAGTTCTTC. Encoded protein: CASSLGAGGGSYNEQFF. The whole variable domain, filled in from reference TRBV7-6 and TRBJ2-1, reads GAGVSQSPRYKVTKRGQDVALRCDPISGHVSLYWYRQALGQGPEFLTYFNYEAQQDKSGLPNDRFSAERPEGSISTLTIQRTEQRDSAMYRCASSLGAGGGSYNEQFFGPGTRLTVL.

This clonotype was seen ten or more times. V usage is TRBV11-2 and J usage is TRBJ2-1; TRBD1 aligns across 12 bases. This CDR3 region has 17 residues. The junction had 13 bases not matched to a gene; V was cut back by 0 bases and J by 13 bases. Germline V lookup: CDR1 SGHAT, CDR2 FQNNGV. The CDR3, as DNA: TGTGCCAGCAGCTTAGATGCCCGGGACAGGGGGCAAGAGACCCAGTTCTTC. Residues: CASSLDARDRGQETQFF.

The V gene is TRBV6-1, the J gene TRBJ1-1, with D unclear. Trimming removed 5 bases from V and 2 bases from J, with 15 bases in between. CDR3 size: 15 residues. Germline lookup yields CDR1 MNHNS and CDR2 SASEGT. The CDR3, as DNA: TGTGCCAGCAGTTCAATCTCGCCGGCTAACACTGAAGCTTTCTTT. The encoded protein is CASSSISPANTEAFF.

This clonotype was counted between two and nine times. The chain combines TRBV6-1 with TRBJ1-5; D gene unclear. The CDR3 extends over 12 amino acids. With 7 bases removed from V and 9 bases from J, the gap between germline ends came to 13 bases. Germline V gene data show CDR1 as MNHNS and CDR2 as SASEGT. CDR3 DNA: TGTGCCAGCACTATGTCGCGGGGGCCCCAGCATTTT. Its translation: CASTMSRGPQHF.